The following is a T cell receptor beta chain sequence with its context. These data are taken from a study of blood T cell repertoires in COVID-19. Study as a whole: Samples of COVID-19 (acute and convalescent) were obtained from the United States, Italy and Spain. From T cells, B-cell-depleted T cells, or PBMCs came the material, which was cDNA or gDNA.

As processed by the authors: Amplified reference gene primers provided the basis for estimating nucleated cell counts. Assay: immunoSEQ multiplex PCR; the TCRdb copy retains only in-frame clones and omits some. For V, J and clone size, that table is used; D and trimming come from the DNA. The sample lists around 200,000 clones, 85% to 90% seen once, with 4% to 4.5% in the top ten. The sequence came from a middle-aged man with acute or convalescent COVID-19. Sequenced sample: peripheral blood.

This CDR3 reads CASRTGVSNQPQHF. The CDR3 DNA reads as TGTGCCAGCAGGACAGGGGTCAGCAATCAGCCCCAGCATTTT. The rearrangement links TRBV6-5 to TRBJ1-5; TRBD1 matches at 8 bases. J was trimmed by 1 base and V by 6 bases; bases with no gene match: 2. CDR1 and CDR2 (germline): MNHEY, SVGAGI. The CDR3 totals 14 residues.